Below are 8 T cell receptor beta chains sequenced from a single sample in a study of CD8 T cells in ankylosing spondylitis. Using its own MiXCR run on the 5' RACE reads, TCRdb lists one record per CDR3 protein. The sample comprises around 340,000 distinct CDR3 sequences, about 14% of which are singletons, and 1.1% rests with the top ten. The specimen sequenced was blood, either unsorted or a sorted T cell fraction (not recorded which). Receptors were obtained from a male donor with ankylosing spondylitis or in good health (not recorded which).

The chain combines TRBV20-1 with TRBJ2-5, with TRBD2 identical over 7 bases. After removal of 1 base from V and 1 base from J, the junction contained 12 bases not matched to a gene. Per the germline V gene, CDR1 is DFQATT and CDR2 is SNEGSKA (reference sequence). The CDR3 is made up of 17 amino acids. CDR3 nucleotide sequence: TGCAGTGCTAGAGGTTTTCGGGCGCGGACTAGCCAAGAGACCCAGTACTTC. This sequence encodes CSARGFRARTSQETQYF.

This clonotype has a handful of counts. The V call is TRBV3-1, the J call TRBJ2-7, with 7 positions matching TRBD2. Germline values: CDR1 LGHDT, CDR2 YNNKEL (reference sequence). V lost 2 bases, J lost 5 bases, and 12 bases stayed unmatched. This CDR3 region has 16 residues. CDR3 nucleotide sequence: TGTGCCAGCAGCCAAACAAGCGGGGCCTTTCCCCACGAGCAGTACTTC. The encoded protein is CASSQTSGAFPHEQYF.

The table lists this clonotype with many counts. The chain joins TRBV12-3 or TRBV12-4 to TRBJ2-7; 9 positions agree with TRBD1. This CDR3 is built from 15 residues. J lost 3 bases, V lost 6 bases, and 9 bases had no gene match. CDR3 region: CASSPGTGGFYEQYF. DNA of the CDR3: TGTGCCAGCAGCCCGGGCACAGGGGGCTTCTACGAGCAGTACTTC.

This clonotype was seen more than once but under ten times. The V and J genes are TRBV11-2 and TRBJ2-1; no definite D call. Germline CDR1 and CDR2: SGHAT and FQNNGV. The CDR3 extends over 14 amino acids. V lost 6 bases and J 9 bases, leaving 18 bases between the germline ends. Written as DNA, the CDR3 is TGTGCCAGCAGTCAAACCCCCCGGAGAAGTGAGCAGTTCTTC. Encoded protein: CASSQTPRRSEQFF.

This clonotype was picked up many times. The V and J genes are TRBV2 and TRBJ2-2, with D unclear. The length of the CDR3 is 13 residues. CDR1 and CDR2 from the germline V gene are SNHLY and FYNNEI. The V end lost 3 bases, the J end lost 2 bases, and 4 bases lay between the germline ends. The chain's CDR3 is CASSETNTGELFF. The CDR3 DNA reads as TGTGCCAGCAGTGAGACAAACACCGGGGAGCTGTTTTTT.

This clonotype was counted a few times. The rearrangement uses TRBV3-1 and TRBJ1-1; 8 bases map to TRBD1. Per germline, CDR1 LGHDT and CDR2 YNNKEL (reference sequence). Trimming cost V 3 bases and J 4 bases; bases outside gene matches: 10. There are 16 residues in the CDR3. The CDR3 loop reads CASSQTGAGGGTEAFF. DNA of the CDR3: TGTGCCAGCAGCCAGACAGGGGCTGGGGGGGGCACTGAAGCTTTCTTT.

This clonotype was seen at least ten times. The chain is built from TRBV12-3 or TRBV12-4 and TRBJ2-5; D gene uncertain. There are 11 residues in the CDR3. The germline V and J ends were trimmed by 8 bases and 4 bases, with 8 bases remaining between them. The CDR3 spells CASGQGETQYF. CDR3 coding DNA: TGTGCCAGCGGTCAAGGAGAGACCCAGTACTTC.

The chain links TRBV2 to TRBJ1-4; TRBD1 might be the D (5 bases). CDR1 is SNHLY, CDR2 FYNNEI, per germline. The CDR3 totals 13 residues. V lost 4 bases, J lost 5 bases, and 8 bases lay in between. CDR3 DNA: TGTGCCAGCAGTGGACAGAAAAATGAAAAACTGTTTTTT. Translating gives CASSGQKNEKLFF.